This paragraph covers one T cell receptor beta chain sequence. The protocol was immunoSEQ multiplex PCR, while the TCRdb copy is restricted to in-frame clones and leaves out a portion. The data contain some 200,000 clones, 91% of them singletons. These data originate in a study of control samples from healthy donors and cancer patients. The CDR3 is made up of 14 amino acids. Germline assignment: CDR1 LGHNA and CDR2 YSLEER. V dropped 0 bases and J dropped 3 bases, with 6 bases sitting between them. Sequenced: blood. The sequence came from a woman in her thirties in good health. The chain combines TRBV4-3 with TRBJ2-1, with unresolved D. This CDR3 is CASSQDSGYNEQFF. In nucleotides, the CDR3 is TGCGCCAGCAGCCAAGATTCGGGCTACAATGAGCAGTTCTTC.